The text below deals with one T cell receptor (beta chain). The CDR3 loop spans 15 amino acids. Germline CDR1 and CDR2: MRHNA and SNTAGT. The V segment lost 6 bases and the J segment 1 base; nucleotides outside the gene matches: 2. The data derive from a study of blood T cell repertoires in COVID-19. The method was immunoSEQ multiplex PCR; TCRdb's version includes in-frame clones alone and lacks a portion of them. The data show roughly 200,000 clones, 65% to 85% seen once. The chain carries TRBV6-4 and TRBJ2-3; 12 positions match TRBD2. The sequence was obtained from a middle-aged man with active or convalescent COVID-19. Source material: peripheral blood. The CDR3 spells CASSPSGGGTDTQYF. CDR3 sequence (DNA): TGTGCCAGCAGCCCTAGCGGGGGGGGCACAGATACGCAGTATTTT.